What follows are 20 T cell receptor beta chains derived from one specimen sequenced in a study of blood T cell repertoires in COVID-19. This table comes from immunoSEQ multiplex PCR, and its TCRdb copy is limited to in-frame clones, with some not included. The sample holds over 150,000 clones, just under 85% seen once. Sequencing was carried out using peripheral blood. Every receptor here comes from a woman aged 55-70 years with acute or convalescent COVID-19.

The rearrangement joins TRBV2 to TRBJ1-5, with D possibly TRBD1 on 6 matching bases. The CDR3 is made up of 14 amino acids. The germline V gene has CDR1 SNHLY and CDR2 FYNNEI. V lost 8 bases and J 1 base, leaving 12 bases between the germline ends. The CDR3 nucleotides are TGTGCCAGCGCCGTCAGGGGAAGCAATCAGCCCCAGCATTTT. It yields the protein CASAVRGSNQPQHF. Based on the CDR3 plus reference TRBV2 and TRBJ1-5, the full variable domain is EPEVTQTPSHQVTQMGQEVILRCVPISNHLYFYWYRQILGQKVEFLVSFYNNEISEKSEIFDDQFSVERPDGSNFTLKIRSTKLEDSAMYFCASAVRGSNQPQHFGDGTRLSIL.

The chain is built from TRBV5-1 and TRBJ2-1, with 10 bases fitting TRBD2. Germline V gene data show CDR1 as SGHRS and CDR2 as YFSETQ. The CDR3 extends over 16 amino acids. Trimming at V came to 1 base and at J to 2 bases, leaving 3 bases not matched to a gene. The CDR3 loop is CASSLMLAGAYNEQFF. The CDR3, as DNA: TGCGCCAGCAGCTTGATGCTAGCGGGGGCCTACAATGAGCAGTTCTTC.

The genes are TRBV11-3 and TRBJ1-5, with D possibly matching TRBD1 (5 bases). The ends were cut back, 0 bases at V and 7 bases at J, with 13 bases in the middle. The CDR3 loop spans 15 amino acids. CDR1 is SGHNT and CDR2 is YENEEA in the germline V gene. The CDR3 coding sequence is TGTGCCAGCAGCTTAGAGGAGGGCTGGGACCAGCCCCAGCATTTT. This translates into CASSLEEGWDQPQHF.

The chain is built from TRBV5-1 and TRBJ1-2; TRBD1 aligns across 7 bases. Trimming cost V 0 bases and J 4 bases; bases outside gene matches: 9. CDR1 and CDR2 (germline): SGHRS, YFSETQ. CDR3 size: 16 residues. DNA for the CDR3: TGCGCCAGCAGCTTGGGAAATTCCGGGACAGTCTATGGCTACACCTTC. Its translation is CASSLGNSGTVYGYTF.

This clone occurred a few times. The chain links TRBV12-5 to TRBJ1-1; D possibly corresponds to TRBD1 (5 bases). Germline V gives CDR1 LGHNT, CDR2 FRNRAP. CDR3 length: 13 amino acids. V dropped 6 bases and J dropped 5 bases, with 13 bases sitting between them. The CDR3 sequence is CASGRGYRTEAFF. The CDR3 region has the DNA TGTGCTAGTGGCCGGGGGTACAGGACTGAAGCTTTCTTT.

The gene calls are TRBV19 and TRBJ2-2; TRBD1 matches at 8 bases. Germline V gives CDR1 LNHDA, CDR2 SQIVND (reference sequence). V lost 7 bases, J lost 5 bases, and 6 bases stayed unmatched. This CDR3 is built from 14 residues. This CDR3 is CASTQGARTGELFF. The DNA for the CDR3 is TGTGCCAGTACGCAGGGGGCGAGAACCGGGGAGCTGTTTTTT.

V gene TRBV24-1 combines with J gene TRBJ2-5, with TRBD1 as a possible D gene (6 bases). The CDR3 totals 11 residues. Germline CDR1 reads KGHDR; CDR2 reads SFDVKD. Trimming stripped 10 bases from V and 5 bases from J, with 10 bases between. CDR3 in amino acids: CATGDRETQYF. CDR3 nucleotides: TGTGCCACGGGAGACAGGGAGACCCAGTACTTC.

The chain links TRBV19 to TRBJ2-7; a weak D match, TRBD1 (5 bases). Trimming removed 5 bases at V and 4 bases at J, with 15 bases between. CDR3 length: 14 amino acids. The V gene's germline CDR1 is LNHDA and CDR2 SQIVND (reference sequence). Here the CDR3 DNA reads TGTGCCAGTAGTCAGGGAATGGGGCCTTACGAGCAGTACGTC. Translated, it gives CASSQGMGPYEQYV.

This rearrangement joins TRBV10-1 to TRBJ2-3, with D possibly being TRBD2 (5 bases). The ends were cut back, 4 bases at V and 2 bases at J, with 7 bases in the middle. Germline CDR1 and CDR2: WNHNN and SYGVQD (reference sequence). The CDR3 runs to 13 residues. CDR3 sequence reads: CASSAGVTDTQYF. In DNA, the CDR3 is TGCGCCAGCAGTGCCGGGGTCACAGATACGCAGTATTTT.

This rearrangement joins TRBV3-1 (or the pseudogene TRBV3-2) to TRBJ2-5; D possibly corresponds to TRBD2 (5 bases). The germline V gene has CDR1 LGHDT and CDR2 YNNKEL (reference sequence). The CDR3 spans 12 residues. Trimming cost V 4 bases and J 7 bases, with 10 bases left between them. The CDR3 protein is CASSPTTGTQYF. The CDR3 bases are TGTGCCAGCAGCCCGACTACCGGGACCCAGTACTTC.

J is TRBJ2-5 and V is TRBV29-1; no clear D gene. V was pared by 4 bases and J by 1 base, with 7 bases between. Per the germline V gene, CDR1 is SQVTM and CDR2 is ANQGSEA. CDR3 length: 12 residues. The CDR3 nucleotides are TGCAGCGTTGTACAGATCCAAGAGACCCAGTACTTC. It codes for CSVVQIQETQYF.

V gene TRBV7-9 combines with J gene TRBJ1-2; D is possibly TRBD1 (5 bases). The CDR3 has 11 residues. The V and J ends lost 5 bases and 13 bases respectively, with 14 bases between them. Germline V lookup: CDR1 SEHNR, CDR2 FQNEAQ (reference sequence). The CDR3 here is CASSPQGGLTF. The CDR3 bases are TGTGCCAGCAGCCCGCAGGGAGGTCTCACCTTC.

A note on this clone: The junction and the germline gene differ at one end; a read error may be behind it. The chain is built from TRBV7-2 and TRBJ1-6, with D unresolved. The germline gives CDR1 SGHTA, CDR2 FQGNSA. The CDR3 sequence is 14 residues long. As DNA, the CDR3 is TGTGCCAGCAGATTAGACGGTATTAATTCACCCCTCCACTTT. Encoded protein: CASRLDGINSPLHF.

This clone was seen more than once but under ten times. The chain uses TRBV27 and TRBJ1-1; possibly TRBD1 for D (6 bases). V was shortened by 4 bases and J by 1 base, with 16 bases between the two germline ends. The length of the CDR3 is 16 residues. Germline V gene data show CDR1 as MNHEY and CDR2 as SMNVEV (reference sequence). The CDR3 DNA is TGTGCCAGCAGTTCCCTAACCAGGGGATCGAACACTGAAGCTTTCTTT. It translates to CASSSLTRGSNTEAFF.

V usage is TRBV7-6 and J usage is TRBJ2-2; 10 nucleotides agree with TRBD1. Looked up from germline, CDR1 is SGHVS and CDR2 is FNYEAQ. The trim removed 5 bases at V and 5 bases at J, leaving 5 bases unmatched. This CDR3 has 15 amino acids. CDR3 amino acids: CASSPRTGGTGELFF. The CDR3 bases are TGTGCCAGCAGCCCACGGACAGGGGGAACCGGGGAGCTGTTTTTT.

The rearrangement joins TRBV5-1 to TRBJ2-5; D possibly corresponds to TRBD2 (7 bases). V lost 0 bases to trimming and J lost 3 bases, with 15 bases between them. Germline V gives CDR1 SGHRS, CDR2 YFSETQ. CDR3 length: 16 residues. Written as DNA, the CDR3 is TGCGCCAGCAGCTTGGTTCAGGGAGGGGGTAAAGAGACCCAGTACTTC. This encodes CASSLVQGGGKETQYF. Combining the CDR3 with reference TRBV5-1 and TRBJ2-5 gives the whole variable domain KAGVTQTPRYLIKTRGQQVTLSCSPISGHRSVSWYQQTPGQGLQFLFEYFSETQRNKGNFPGRFSGRQFSNSRSEMNVSTLELGDSALYLCASSLVQGGGKETQYFGPGTRLLVL.

This clone is classed as medium-sized (0.01 to 0.1%). The V and J genes are TRBV2 and TRBJ1-1; maybe TRBD1 (6 bases). Germline loops: CDR1 SNHLY, CDR2 FYNNEI. Trimming removed 8 bases from V and 8 bases from J, with 15 bases in between. This CDR3 spans 12 amino acids. The CDR3 loop is CASSGRTGEAFF. CDR3 sequence (DNA): TGTGCCAGCTCGGGTCGTACAGGGGAAGCTTTCTTT.

The rearrangement links TRBV3-1 (or the pseudogene TRBV3-2) to TRBJ1-1; D not resolved. This CDR3 comprises 14 residues. Germline V CDR1 and CDR2: LGHDT, YNNKEL (reference sequence). V lost 1 base to trimming and J lost 1 base, with 7 bases between them. DNA of the CDR3: TGTGCCAGCAGCCAAGTTAACGGGAACACTGAAGCTTTCTTT. Translation gives CASSQVNGNTEAFF.

V and J are TRBV9 and TRBJ1-6; possibly TRBD1 for D (6 bases). CDR3 length: 16 amino acids. Germline loops: CDR1 SGDLS, CDR2 YYNGEE. V gave up 4 bases and J gave up 10 bases, with 21 bases separating them. In nucleotides, the CDR3 is TGTGCCAGCAGCCCAGGGGTGGGTTCAGGAGGATCACCCCTCCACTTT. As protein: CASSPGVGSGGSPLHF.

The chain recombines TRBV9 with TRBJ1-2, with unresolved D. The germline gives CDR1 SGDLS, CDR2 YYNGEE. The CDR3 length is 15 residues. The ends were cut back, 0 bases at V and 0 bases at J, with 9 bases in the middle. CDR3 residues: CASSVESYANYGYTF. The CDR3 region has the DNA TGTGCCAGCAGCGTAGAATCTTATGCTAACTATGGCTACACCTTC.